These 5 T cell receptor beta chains came from one sample sequenced in a study of post-analysis software for immune sequencing data. Study-level points and caveats: The study found TRBV5-6, TRBV5-1 and TRBV20-1 among about five TRBV segments more frequent in patients than controls.

These receptors lack a known antigen. TCR beta cDNA libraries included unique molecular identifiers. TCRdb recomputed calls from the PCR reads with MiXCR, one row per CDR3 protein. This sample has roughly 670,000 distinct CDR3 sequences, with approximately 59% found just once. Material: blood. Receptors originate from a girl aged 2 to 10 with multiple sclerosis.

This chain uses TRBV6-2 or TRBV6-3 with TRBJ1-4; 7 bases line up with TRBD1. Germline CDR1 MNHEY, CDR2 SVGEGT. V shed 5 bases and J 3 bases; nucleotides not matched to a gene: 6. This CDR3 comprises 15 residues. The CDR3 sequence: CASSNKGASNEKLFF. The CDR3 bases are TGTGCCAGCAGTAACAAGGGGGCTTCTAATGAAAAACTGTTTTTT.

This clonotype appeared a few times. The V and J genes are TRBV6-5 and TRBJ2-5; 13 bases match TRBD2. The CDR3 covers 15 residues. V gave up 4 bases and J gave up 3 bases; unmatched junction bases: 2. In germline, CDR1 is MNHEY, CDR2 SVGAGI. This chain's CDR3 is CASSSGTSGKETQYF. CDR3 coding DNA: TGTGCCAGCAGTTCGGGGACTAGCGGGAAAGAGACCCAGTACTTC.

This clonotype has more than one count but fewer than ten. The CDR3 here is CSVGTANYGYTF. DNA for the CDR3: TGCAGCGTTGGGACAGCTAACTATGGCTACACCTTC. V usage is TRBV29-1 and J usage is TRBJ1-2, with D possibly TRBD1 on 6 matching bases. With 4 bases removed from V and 0 bases from J, the gap between germline ends came to 6 bases. The CDR3 runs to 12 residues. Germline V gene lookup returns CDR1 SQVTM and CDR2 ANQGSEA.

The chain carries TRBV4-3 and TRBJ2-1, with a weak D call TRBD2 (7 bases). The CDR3 extends over 16 amino acids. Germline V gene sequence: CDR1 LGHNA, CDR2 YSLEER. Trimming shortened V by 4 bases and J by 7 bases, and 20 bases separated the two germline ends. CDR3 sequence: CASSPRMGGPGNEQFF. The CDR3 DNA follows: TGCGCCAGCAGCCCCCGAATGGGGGGGCCTGGAAATGAGCAGTTCTTC.

The chain carries TRBV5-1 and TRBJ2-4; the D is unclear. The J call may not be correct, given that the DNA end is closer to TRBJ2-5. The CDR3 extends over 15 amino acids. CDR1 and CDR2 from the germline V gene are SGHRS and YFSETQ. The CDR3 DNA reads TGCGCCAGCAGCTTGGACCGGACGGTTTCGGAGACCCAGTACTTC. Residues: CASSLDRTVSETQYF.